These 27 T cell receptor beta chains came from one sample sequenced in a study of shared T cell receptors in the human thymus. This table comes from immunoSEQ multiplex PCR, and its TCRdb copy is limited to in-frame clones, with some not included. The sample includes around 730,000 clones, approximately 85% of them seen just once. The same specimen was also included in a second study, on human thymus T cells.

The material sequenced was thymocytes. Every receptor here comes from a girl under three years old with a congenital heart defect.

This chain links TRBV4-1 with TRBJ1-4, with TRBD1 identical over 7 bases. The CDR3 totals 16 residues. With V trimmed by 4 bases and J by 0 bases, 5 bases remained unmatched. Germline loops: CDR1 MGHRA, CDR2 YSYEKL. The CDR3 coding sequence is TGCGCCAGCAGCCCCTACGGACAGGCAACTAATGAAAAACTGTTTTTT. It translates to CASSPYGQATNEKLFF.

CDR3 loop: CASRRTGGLQPQHF. The CDR3 DNA is TGTGCCAGTAGGCGGACAGGGGGCCTTCAGCCCCAGCATTTT. The chain links TRBV19 to TRBJ1-5; 11 bases are a match to TRBD1. The V gene end was trimmed by 6 bases and the J gene end by 6 bases; junction bases not matched to a gene: 4. The CDR3 has 14 amino acids. Looked up from germline, CDR1 is LNHDA and CDR2 is SQIVND (reference sequence).

The chain recombines TRBV7-2 with TRBJ1-2; 10 bases are shared with TRBD1. This CDR3 contains 17 residues. Per germline, CDR1 SGHTA and CDR2 FQGNSA. Trimming removed 4 bases from V and 4 bases from J; junction bases left unmatched: 12. The CDR3 sequence: CASSSCQRGQGSYGYTF. The CDR3 bases are TGTGCCAGCAGCTCCTGCCAACGGGGACAGGGGAGCTATGGCTACACCTTC.

A few counts support this clone. V usage is TRBV5-1 and J usage is TRBJ2-3; TRBD2 agrees at 16 bases. Germline CDR1 SGHRS, CDR2 YFSETQ. The junction had 6 bases not matched to a gene; V was cut back by 4 bases and J by 1 base. The CDR3 is 18 amino acids. This CDR3 reads CASSAGTSGGAGTDTQYF. The CDR3 bases are TGCGCCAGCAGCGCTGGGACTAGCGGGGGGGCCGGCACAGATACGCAGTATTTT.

The DNA for the CDR3 is TGTGCCAGTAGTATAGATTGGCGTAAGCGGGGAACTGAAGCTTTCTTT. Translated: CASSIDWRKRGTEAFF. The chain employs TRBV19 and TRBJ1-1; no firm D call. CDR1 and CDR2 (germline): LNHDA, SQIVND (reference sequence). Trimming pared 0 bases from V and 5 bases from J, leaving 16 bases between. This CDR3 is 16 amino acids long.

V gene TRBV4-1 combines with J gene TRBJ2-7; weak D call: TRBD1 (6 bases). V lost 4 bases to trimming and J lost 1 base, with 20 bases between them. The CDR3 spans 17 residues. Germline loops: CDR1 MGHRA, CDR2 YSYEKL. The CDR3 coding sequence is TGCGCCAGCAGCCGTCGGGTAAAGGGACATCCTTCCTACGAGCAGTACTTC. Amino acid sequence: CASSRRVKGHPSYEQYF.

V gene TRBV14 combines with J gene TRBJ2-7; D unresolved. This CDR3 spans 14 amino acids. Germline V gives CDR1 SGHDN, CDR2 FVKESK. V lost 0 bases and J lost 7, with 13 bases in between. The CDR3 nucleotides read TGTGCCAGCAGCCAAGACGCACAGCCCGAAGAGCAGTACTTC. Protein: CASSQDAQPEEQYF.

This sequence joins TRBV7-4 and TRBJ1-1, with D tentatively TRBD1 (6 bases). V dropped 0 bases and J dropped 8 bases, with 16 bases sitting between them. The CDR3 runs to 15 residues. Germline V CDR1 and CDR2: SGHVT, SQSDAQ. The CDR3 nucleotides are TGTGCCAGCAGCTTAGCTCGAGACAGGTCGGTAGAAGCTTTCTTT. As protein: CASSLARDRSVEAFF.

The V gene is TRBV7-6, the J gene TRBJ1-1; 7 bases are a match to TRBD1. J lost 3 bases, V lost 8 bases, and 6 bases had no gene match. Germline V lookup: CDR1 SGHVS, CDR2 FNYEAQ. The CDR3 totals 13 residues. The chain's CDR3 is CASRRQGYTEAFF. The DNA for the CDR3 is TGTGCCAGCCGAAGACAGGGTTACACTGAAGCTTTCTTT.

The chain links TRBV15 to TRBJ2-7; 7 bases agree with TRBD1. Germline V CDR1 and CDR2: LNHNV, YYDKDF (reference sequence). This CDR3 region has 16 residues. Losses at the gene ends were 0 bases for V and 3 bases for J; bases not matched to a gene: 8. CDR3 bases: TGTGCCACCAGCAGAGAAACTGGGACAGACTTCTACGAGCAGTACTTC. Translating gives CATSRETGTDFYEQYF.

The chain uses TRBV14 and TRBJ2-3; D may be TRBD2 (6 bases). The CDR3 extends over 15 amino acids. Per the germline V gene, CDR1 is SGHDN and CDR2 is FVKESK. V was cut by 4 bases and J by 1 base, with 12 bases left in between. CDR3 bases: TGTGCCAGCAGCCCTCGGAGGGCAGGCACAGATACGCAGTATTTT. Amino acid sequence: CASSPRRAGTDTQYF.

The rearrangement uses TRBV19 and TRBJ1-2; TRBD1 might be the D (5 bases). V was cut by 1 base and J by 2 bases, with 11 bases left in between. From germline, CDR1 is LNHDA and CDR2 SQIVND (reference sequence). The CDR3 has 15 amino acids. The DNA for the CDR3 is TGTGCCAGTAGTATAGCGCCTCAGGGAAACTATGGCTACACCTTC. This translates into CASSIAPQGNYGYTF. Full variable domain (remainder filled in from reference TRBV19 and TRBJ1-2): DGGITQSPKYLFRKEGQNVTLSCEQNLNHDAMYWYRQDPGQGLRLIYYSQIVNDFQKGDIAEGYSVSREKKESFPLTVTSAQKNPTAFYLCASSIAPQGNYGYTFGSGTRLTVV.

This clone was picked up one time. This chain connects TRBV15 to TRBJ1-1; tentative D call: TRBD1 (6 bases). This CDR3 has 15 residues. Germline V CDR1 and CDR2: LNHNV, YYDKDF (reference sequence). V was trimmed by 5 bases and J by 2 bases, leaving 15 bases between them. The CDR3 is CATSRPGQSNTEAFF. The CDR3 nucleotides read TGTGCCACCAGCCGCCCCGGACAGTCAAACACTGAAGCTTTCTTT.

This chain connects TRBV21-1 to TRBJ1-1; the D call of TRBD1 is as the table states it, not checked on the DNA. TRBV21-1 is given as a pseudogene. The CDR3 is 15 amino acids. The CDR3 nucleotides read TGTGCCAGCACCTCAAAAGGGGGCTCCGGAACTGAAGCTTTCTTT. Translation: CASTSKGGSGTEAFF.

CDR3 in amino acids: CASSLEGAGDSPLHF. DNA of the CDR3: TGTGCCAGCAGCTTAGAGGGGGCCGGTGATTCACCCCTCCACTTT. The chain couples TRBV11-3 to TRBJ1-6; TRBD1 might be the D (6 bases). Trimming removed 0 bases from V and 8 bases from J, with 11 bases in between. The CDR3 sequence is 15 residues long. Germline V gene data show CDR1 as SGHNT and CDR2 as YENEEA.

This chain connects TRBV27 to TRBJ1-6; 9 bases are a match to TRBD1. V trimming: 2 bases; J trimming: 3 bases; junction bases outside the gene matches: 8. The CDR3 is made up of 18 amino acids. CDR1 is MNHEY, CDR2 SMNVEV, per germline (reference sequence). CDR3 DNA: TGTGCCAGCAGTTTACGGCGTGGGACAGGGAACTATAATTCACCCCTCCACTTT. It yields the protein CASSLRRGTGNYNSPLHF.

V usage is TRBV27 and J usage is TRBJ2-5; perhaps TRBD2 as D (6 bases). CDR3 length: 16 amino acids. CDR1 MNHEY and CDR2 SMNVEV come from the germline V gene (reference sequence). V was shortened by 0 bases and J by 3 bases, with 14 bases between the two germline ends. CDR3 DNA sequence: TGTGCCAGCAGTTTATCCCCGGGACTTCGAAAAGAGACCCAGTACTTC. It specifies CASSLSPGLRKETQYF.

Written as DNA, the CDR3 is TGCGCCAGCAGCTCCCTGGGGGGGAGTGATAATTCACCCCTCCACTTT. It codes for CASSSLGGSDNSPLHF. The chain recombines TRBV5-1 with TRBJ1-6; tentatively, D is TRBD1 (5 bases). The CDR3 runs 16 residues. The germline V and J ends were trimmed by 3 bases and 5 bases, with 15 bases remaining between them. CDR1 is SGHRS, CDR2 YFSETQ, per germline. The variable domain in full, with the rest retrieved from reference TRBV5-1 and TRBJ1-6, is KAGVTQTPRYLIKTRGQQVTLSCSPISGHRSVSWYQQTPGQGLQFLFEYFSETQRNKGNFPGRFSGRQFSNSRSEMNVSTLELGDSALYLCASSSLGGSDNSPLHFGNGTRLTVT.

CDR3 loop: CASSSSPGTGGLEQYF. The CDR3 nucleotides read TGTGCCAGCAGCTCGTCTCCCGGGACAGGGGGACTGGAGCAGTACTTC. The chain carries TRBV5-6 and TRBJ2-7; 11 nucleotides align to TRBD1. With V trimmed by 3 bases and J by 7 bases, 12 bases remained unmatched. Germline V gene sequence: CDR1 SGHDT, CDR2 YYEEEE. This CDR3 comprises 16 residues.

The chain has TRBV19 and TRBJ1-1, with 7 bases matching TRBD1. The ends lost 3 bases at V and 3 bases at J; junction bases unmatched: 10. The CDR3 contains 16 residues. Germline CDR1 reads LNHDA; CDR2 reads SQIVND (reference sequence). CDR3 amino acids: CASSIWQGEVYTEAFF. Written as DNA, the CDR3 is TGTGCCAGTAGTATTTGGCAGGGGGAGGTGTACACTGAAGCTTTCTTT. The whole variable domain, filled in from reference TRBV19 and TRBJ1-1, reads DGGITQSPKYLFRKEGQNVTLSCEQNLNHDAMYWYRQDPGQGLRLIYYSQIVNDFQKGDIAEGYSVSREKKESFPLTVTSAQKNPTAFYLCASSIWQGEVYTEAFFGQGTRLTVV.

Here the CDR3 DNA reads TGTGCCAGAAATAGACAGAGACTTTGCCCCGAGCAGTACTTC. Amino acid sequence: CARNRQRLCPEQYF. This chain links TRBV6-1 with TRBJ2-7, with D perhaps TRBD1 (5 bases). Germline CDR1 and CDR2: MNHNS and SASEGT. The length of the CDR3 is 14 residues. The ends were cut back, 9 bases at V and 6 bases at J, with 21 bases in the middle.

CDR3 loop: CASSLDGPTSGGTDTQYF. The CDR3 nucleotides are TGTGCCAGCAGCTTAGACGGGCCCACTAGCGGGGGAACAGATACGCAGTATTTT. The chain joins TRBV7-7 to TRBJ2-3; 11 bases align to TRBD2. The trim removed 1 base at V and 3 bases at J, leaving 9 bases unmatched. The CDR3 has 18 residues. From germline, CDR1 is SSHAT and CDR2 FNYEAQ (reference sequence).

This chain joins TRBV6-6 and TRBJ1-5; D unclear. The germline V gene encodes CDR1 MNHNY and CDR2 SVGAGI (reference sequence). V was pared by 2 bases and J by 1 base, with 9 bases between. The CDR3 has 15 residues. For the CDR3, the DNA is TGTGCCAGCAGTTACGGGTCGGGAAGCAATCAGCCCCAGCATTTT. It codes for CASSYGSGSNQPQHF.

This clone was picked up one time. CDR3 residues: CASSLGRGSNEQFF. Written as DNA, the CDR3 is TGTGCCAGCAGCTTGGGGCGGGGGAGCAATGAGCAGTTCTTC. J is TRBJ2-1 and V is TRBV5-4; 7 nucleotides agree with TRBD2. Per germline, CDR1 SGHNT and CDR2 YYREEE (reference sequence). This CDR3 contains 14 residues. Trimming cost V 0 bases and J 6 bases; bases outside gene matches: 3.

The chain carries TRBV9 and TRBJ1-2, with TRBD1 matching over 9 bases. CDR1 and CDR2 from the germline V gene are SGDLS and YYNGEE. The CDR3 covers 16 residues. With 3 bases clipped from V and 6 bases from J, the junction kept 12 bases outside the gene matches. DNA for the CDR3: TGTGCCAGCAGCGATTGTCAACAGGGGGCGTTGAATGGCTACACCTTC. Translated, it gives CASSDCQQGALNGYTF.

The chain carries TRBV7-3 and TRBJ2-1; 11 bases are a match to TRBD1. Per the germline V gene, CDR1 is SGHTA and CDR2 is FQGTGA. CDR3 length: 22 amino acids. J gave up 6 bases and V 5 bases, and 27 bases lay outside the gene matches. The DNA for the CDR3 is TGTGCCAGCAGCCCCCCTTGGCCGGAAACCGGGACAGGGGGAACCCGGATCAATGAGCAGTTCTTC. Translation: CASSPPWPETGTGGTRINEQFF.

V gene TRBV10-3 combines with J gene TRBJ2-1, with a possible D match to TRBD2 (6 bases). Per germline, CDR1 ENHRY and CDR2 SYGVKD. The CDR3 covers 16 residues. V was shortened by 1 base and J by 0 bases, with 10 bases between the two germline ends. In DNA, the CDR3 is TGTGCCATCAGTGAGTGCGGGGCGGCCTCCTACAATGAGCAGTTCTTC. Its protein is CAISECGAASYNEQFF.